The rows below give T cell receptor beta chains drawn from one sample of a study of T cells in Graves' hyperthyroidism and ophthalmopathy. TCRdb used MiXCR to reprocess the multiplex PCR reads, holding one entry per CDR3 protein. The table shows roughly 640,000 distinct CDR3 sequences, with 16% occurring only once. Sequencing was done on a sample of blood. These receptors were taken from a woman in her forties with Graves' ophthalmopathy. Each CDR3 is given with its conserved first and last residue. Fields, in order: CDR3 length, V gene, D gene, clone size, J gene, CDR3 DNA, CDR3 protein. A D gene is named only where the DNA matches it firmly. Some rows mark clone size as missing; the rest say once, few, many or name a class of expanded clone.

cdr3_length: 15; v_call: TRBV6-2/TRBV6-3; d_call: NA; clone_size: NA; j_call: TRBJ1-5; cdr3_nt: TGTGCCAGCAGTGTCGACAGCGAATACAATCAGCCCCAGCATTTT; cdr3_aa: CASSVDSEYNQPQHF
cdr3_length: 17; v_call: TRBV7-9; d_call: TRBD2; clone_size: NA; j_call: TRBJ2-3; cdr3_nt: TGTGCCAGCAGCCGGGGACTAGCGGGTGCAAAGGTAGATACGCAGTATTTT; cdr3_aa: CASSRGLAGAKVDTQYF
cdr3_length: 16; v_call: TRBV18; d_call: TRBD1; clone_size: NA; j_call: TRBJ2-3; cdr3_nt: TGTGCCAGCTCACCAAGACAGGGGACTAGCACAGATACGCAGTATTTT; cdr3_aa: CASSPRQGTSTDTQYF
cdr3_length: 13; v_call: TRBV7-9; d_call: NA; clone_size: NA; j_call: TRBJ2-7; cdr3_nt: TGTGCCAGCAGCTCGCCGAACTCCTACGAGCAGTACTTC; cdr3_aa: CASSSPNSYEQYF
cdr3_length: 15; v_call: TRBV15; d_call: TRBD2; clone_size: NA; j_call: TRBJ2-5; cdr3_nt: TGTGCCACCAGCAGAGAGCGGGAGGGCCAGGAGACCCAGTACTTC; cdr3_aa: CATSREREGQETQYF
cdr3_length: 14; v_call: TRBV6-2/TRBV6-3; d_call: NA; clone_size: many; j_call: TRBJ2-1; cdr3_nt: TGTGCCAGCACCCTGGGTAGTGCCTACAATGAGCAGTTCTTC; cdr3_aa: CASTLGSAYNEQFF
cdr3_length: 15; v_call: TRBV2; d_call: TRBD1; clone_size: many; j_call: TRBJ1-1; cdr3_nt: TGTGCCAGCAGGAGGGAAGGGGGCATTAGGACTGAAGCTTTCTTT; cdr3_aa: CASRREGGIRTEAFF
cdr3_length: 16; v_call: TRBV7-3; d_call: NA; clone_size: many; j_call: TRBJ2-2; cdr3_nt: TGTGCCAGCAGCTTAAGGACTGGGACGAACACCGGGGAGCTGTTTTTT; cdr3_aa: CASSLRTGTNTGELFF
cdr3_length: 17; v_call: TRBV11-2; d_call: TRBD1; clone_size: NA; j_call: TRBJ2-7; cdr3_nt: TGTGCCAGCAGCTTAGTCACCGGGACAGGGTTTTTCCACGAGCAGTACTTC; cdr3_aa: CASSLVTGTGFFHEQYF
cdr3_length: 17; v_call: TRBV4-1; d_call: TRBD2; clone_size: few; j_call: TRBJ2-1; cdr3_nt: TGCGCCAGCAGCCAAGATCAGAGCGGGGCTTCCTACAATGAGCAGTTCTTC; cdr3_aa: CASSQDQSGASYNEQFF
cdr3_length: 12; v_call: TRBV7-9; d_call: NA; clone_size: many; j_call: TRBJ2-1; cdr3_nt: TGTGCCAGCAGCCAACAGCGTCTCGAGCAGTTCTTC; cdr3_aa: CASSQQRLEQFF
cdr3_length: 12; v_call: TRBV5-1; d_call: NA; clone_size: NA; j_call: TRBJ2-7; cdr3_nt: TGCGCCAGCAGCTTGGACAACTACGAGCAGTACTTC; cdr3_aa: CASSLDNYEQYF
cdr3_length: 12; v_call: TRBV27; d_call: TRBD1; clone_size: NA; j_call: TRBJ1-5; cdr3_nt: TGTGCCAGCAGTAGGACAGGGCGGCCCCAGCATTTT; cdr3_aa: CASSRTGRPQHF
cdr3_length: 17; v_call: TRBV29-1; d_call: TRBD2; clone_size: NA; j_call: TRBJ2-1; cdr3_nt: TGCAGCCCACGTGGGTTGGTTGGCGGGAGCTCCTACAATGAGCAGTTCTTC; cdr3_aa: CSPRGLVGGSSYNEQFF
cdr3_length: 16; v_call: TRBV4-1; d_call: NA; clone_size: few; j_call: TRBJ2-3; cdr3_nt: TGCGCCAGCAGCCAACGCTTAGCGGACCGCACAGATACGCAGTATTTT; cdr3_aa: CASSQRLADRTDTQYF
cdr3_length: 16; v_call: TRBV7-9; d_call: TRBD1; clone_size: many; j_call: TRBJ2-5; cdr3_nt: TGTGCCAGCAATGGTTGGACCGGACAGGCCCAAGAGACCCAGTACTTC; cdr3_aa: CASNGWTGQAQETQYF
cdr3_length: 15; v_call: TRBV28; d_call: TRBD2; clone_size: many; j_call: TRBJ2-1; cdr3_nt: TGTGCCAGCAGTCCCGGGACTAGCGGGATCAATGAGCAGTTCTTC; cdr3_aa: CASSPGTSGINEQFF
cdr3_length: 16; v_call: TRBV2; d_call: NA; clone_size: many; j_call: TRBJ1-2; cdr3_nt: TGTGCCAGCAGTCTCCCCAAGGACACTTATAACTATGGCTACACCTTC; cdr3_aa: CASSLPKDTYNYGYTF
cdr3_length: 16; v_call: TRBV6-1; d_call: NA; clone_size: few; j_call: TRBJ2-3; cdr3_nt: TGTGCCAGCAGTTACCGCAGGGGATCGGGCCCAGATACGCAGTATTTT; cdr3_aa: CASSYRRGSGPDTQYF
cdr3_length: 16; v_call: TRBV2; d_call: TRBD2; clone_size: NA; j_call: TRBJ2-1; cdr3_nt: TGTGCCAGCAGAGTGGGACTAGCGGGGGGATACAATGAGCAGTTCTTC; cdr3_aa: CASRVGLAGGYNEQFF
cdr3_length: 14; v_call: TRBV10-3; d_call: NA; clone_size: NA; j_call: TRBJ2-1; cdr3_nt: TGTGCCATCAGTGAGTCGCGGGGCTACAATGAGCAGTTCTTC; cdr3_aa: CAISESRGYNEQFF
cdr3_length: 16; v_call: TRBV5-1; d_call: NA; clone_size: many; j_call: TRBJ2-3; cdr3_nt: TGCGCCAGCAGCTTGGAGTGGGGGTTCGGGGCAGATACGCAGTATTTT; cdr3_aa: CASSLEWGFGADTQYF
cdr3_length: 15; v_call: TRBV18; d_call: NA; clone_size: many; j_call: TRBJ2-7; cdr3_nt: TGTGCCAGCTCAGATCCGGGACGGGGGTCCTACGAGCAGTACTTC; cdr3_aa: CASSDPGRGSYEQYF
cdr3_length: 14; v_call: TRBV6-1; d_call: NA; clone_size: few; j_call: TRBJ2-3; cdr3_nt: TGTGCCTGCGCATTTACCCAGGAAATTCATACGCAGTATTTT; cdr3_aa: CACAFTQEIHTQYF
cdr3_length: 13; v_call: TRBV5-1; d_call: NA; clone_size: few; j_call: TRBJ2-1; cdr3_nt: TGCGCCAGCAGCTTGCAGGGGATCCATGAGCAGTTCTTC; cdr3_aa: CASSLQGIHEQFF
cdr3_length: 15; v_call: TRBV20-1; d_call: TRBD1; clone_size: few; j_call: TRBJ1-1; cdr3_nt: TGCAGTGCCCCAGCCAGGGGGGTCATGAACACTGAAGCTTTCTTT; cdr3_aa: CSAPARGVMNTEAFF
cdr3_length: 15; v_call: TRBV6-1; d_call: TRBD2; clone_size: many; j_call: TRBJ2-7; cdr3_nt: TGTGCCAGCAGCCCATTACTAGCGCCAGCCTACGAGCAGTACTTC; cdr3_aa: CASSPLLAPAYEQYF
cdr3_length: 14; v_call: TRBV7-9; d_call: NA; clone_size: many; j_call: TRBJ1-1; cdr3_nt: TGTGCCAGCAGCTTAGATGGGGCGTCCACTGAAGCTTTCTTT; cdr3_aa: CASSLDGASTEAFF
cdr3_length: 13; v_call: TRBV5-1; d_call: NA; clone_size: NA; j_call: TRBJ1-2; cdr3_nt: TGCGCCAGCAGCCTGCAGGGAGACTATGGCCACACCTTC; cdr3_aa: CASSLQGDYGHTF
cdr3_length: 13; v_call: TRBV7-2; d_call: TRBD1; clone_size: many; j_call: TRBJ1-2; cdr3_nt: TGTGCCAGCAGTCGGACAGGCAACTATGGCTACACCTTC; cdr3_aa: CASSRTGNYGYTF
cdr3_length: 13; v_call: TRBV3-1; d_call: NA; clone_size: many; j_call: TRBJ2-1; cdr3_nt: TGTGCCAGCAGCCCGACTAGGAACAATGAGCAGTTCTTC; cdr3_aa: CASSPTRNNEQFF
cdr3_length: 15; v_call: TRBV12-3/TRBV12-4; d_call: NA; clone_size: NA; j_call: TRBJ2-1; cdr3_nt: TGTGCCAGCAGTTTAGGGGGTACCCTGTTGGGTGAGCAGTTCTTC; cdr3_aa: CASSLGGTLLGEQFF
cdr3_length: 15; v_call: TRBV9; d_call: NA; clone_size: NA; j_call: TRBJ2-1; cdr3_nt: TGTGCCAGCAGCGTAGGGAGTCCGGAGTTCAATGAGCAGTTCTTC; cdr3_aa: CASSVGSPEFNEQFF
cdr3_length: 15; v_call: TRBV19; d_call: NA; clone_size: few; j_call: TRBJ1-5; cdr3_nt: TGTGCCAGTAGTATAGCGAAGACACCCAATCAGCCCCAGCATTTT; cdr3_aa: CASSIAKTPNQPQHF
cdr3_length: 12; v_call: TRBV20-1; d_call: TRBD1; clone_size: NA; j_call: TRBJ1-2; cdr3_nt: TGCAGTGCCAGCGAGGGGGCCCGTGGCTACACCTTC; cdr3_aa: CSASEGARGYTF
cdr3_length: 14; v_call: TRBV7-2; d_call: NA; clone_size: many; j_call: TRBJ1-1; cdr3_nt: TGTGCCAGCAGCTTAACGGGGGCAGTCACTGAAGCTTTCTTT; cdr3_aa: CASSLTGAVTEAFF
cdr3_length: 16; v_call: TRBV12-3/TRBV12-4; d_call: NA; clone_size: many; j_call: TRBJ1-1; cdr3_nt: TGTGCCAGCAGCCCACAGGGTGGAAGGATGAACACTGAAGCTTTCTTT; cdr3_aa: CASSPQGGRMNTEAFF